This record covers a single TCR beta chain. Its antigen remains unidentified. The study drew donors from healthy Caucasian individuals in Russia aged about 6 to 95. Each individual donor underwent a draw of approximately 9.6 milliliters of peripheral blood. This record belongs to a study of blood T cells in healthy people across ages. Across the whole study: Through template switching, about one barcoded beta molecule was captured per two T cells, as measured in model experiments.

The second PCR ran 7 to 11 cycles with a sample-barcoded 5' primer and J-beta primers. Each CDR3 protein is one row after TCRdb ran MiXCR on the 5' RACE reads. The data show 650,000 to 800,000 distinct CDR3 sequences, over 40% seen once. Study-level results: The percentage of naive T cells correlated strongly with TCR beta diversity.

The length of the CDR3 is 17 residues. CDR1 and CDR2 from the germline V gene are DFQATT and SNEGSKA (reference sequence). The sequence was collected from a woman aged 80 or over in good health. Sequencing input: blood. The chain carries TRBV20-1 and TRBJ2-5; 12 bases line up with TRBD1. The J call may not be correct, given that the DNA end is closer to TRBJ2-7. CDR3 in DNA: TGCAGTGCTAGTGACGGGACAGGGGGCGCTCAGAGTTACGAGCAGTACTTC. Its protein is CSASDGTGGAQSYEQYF.